Sequencing of this T cell receptor beta chain was carried out in a study of tumor and adjacent non-tumor tissue in lung cancer. Overall study: Patients comprised about a dozen adenocarcinoma, a couple of squamous cell carcinoma and 1 small cell lung cancer. Study-wide results and caveats: Patients with more diverse tumor TCRs had worse survival.

A note on this clonotype: What it recognizes is unknown.

The library came from three nested PCR rounds adapted from ARM-PCR protocols. One entry per CDR3 protein results from TCRdb running MiXCR on the multiplex PCR reads. The sample comprises 89,000 or so distinct CDR3 sequences, around two thirds of which are singletons, and roughly 15% rests with the top ten. This CDR3 spans 14 amino acids. The template was RNA from unsorted bulk tissue. Source material: lung tumor tissue. The chain joins TRBV21-1 to TRBJ2-7; the DNA was not compared with TRBD1, the D call given in the table. TRBV21-1 is recorded as a pseudogene. This clonotype originated in a man aged 70-80 years with non-small cell lung cancer. This CDR3 reads CASSKDRGTYDQYF. DNA of the CDR3: TGTGCCAGCAGCAAAGATCGGGGGACCTACGATCAGTACTTC.